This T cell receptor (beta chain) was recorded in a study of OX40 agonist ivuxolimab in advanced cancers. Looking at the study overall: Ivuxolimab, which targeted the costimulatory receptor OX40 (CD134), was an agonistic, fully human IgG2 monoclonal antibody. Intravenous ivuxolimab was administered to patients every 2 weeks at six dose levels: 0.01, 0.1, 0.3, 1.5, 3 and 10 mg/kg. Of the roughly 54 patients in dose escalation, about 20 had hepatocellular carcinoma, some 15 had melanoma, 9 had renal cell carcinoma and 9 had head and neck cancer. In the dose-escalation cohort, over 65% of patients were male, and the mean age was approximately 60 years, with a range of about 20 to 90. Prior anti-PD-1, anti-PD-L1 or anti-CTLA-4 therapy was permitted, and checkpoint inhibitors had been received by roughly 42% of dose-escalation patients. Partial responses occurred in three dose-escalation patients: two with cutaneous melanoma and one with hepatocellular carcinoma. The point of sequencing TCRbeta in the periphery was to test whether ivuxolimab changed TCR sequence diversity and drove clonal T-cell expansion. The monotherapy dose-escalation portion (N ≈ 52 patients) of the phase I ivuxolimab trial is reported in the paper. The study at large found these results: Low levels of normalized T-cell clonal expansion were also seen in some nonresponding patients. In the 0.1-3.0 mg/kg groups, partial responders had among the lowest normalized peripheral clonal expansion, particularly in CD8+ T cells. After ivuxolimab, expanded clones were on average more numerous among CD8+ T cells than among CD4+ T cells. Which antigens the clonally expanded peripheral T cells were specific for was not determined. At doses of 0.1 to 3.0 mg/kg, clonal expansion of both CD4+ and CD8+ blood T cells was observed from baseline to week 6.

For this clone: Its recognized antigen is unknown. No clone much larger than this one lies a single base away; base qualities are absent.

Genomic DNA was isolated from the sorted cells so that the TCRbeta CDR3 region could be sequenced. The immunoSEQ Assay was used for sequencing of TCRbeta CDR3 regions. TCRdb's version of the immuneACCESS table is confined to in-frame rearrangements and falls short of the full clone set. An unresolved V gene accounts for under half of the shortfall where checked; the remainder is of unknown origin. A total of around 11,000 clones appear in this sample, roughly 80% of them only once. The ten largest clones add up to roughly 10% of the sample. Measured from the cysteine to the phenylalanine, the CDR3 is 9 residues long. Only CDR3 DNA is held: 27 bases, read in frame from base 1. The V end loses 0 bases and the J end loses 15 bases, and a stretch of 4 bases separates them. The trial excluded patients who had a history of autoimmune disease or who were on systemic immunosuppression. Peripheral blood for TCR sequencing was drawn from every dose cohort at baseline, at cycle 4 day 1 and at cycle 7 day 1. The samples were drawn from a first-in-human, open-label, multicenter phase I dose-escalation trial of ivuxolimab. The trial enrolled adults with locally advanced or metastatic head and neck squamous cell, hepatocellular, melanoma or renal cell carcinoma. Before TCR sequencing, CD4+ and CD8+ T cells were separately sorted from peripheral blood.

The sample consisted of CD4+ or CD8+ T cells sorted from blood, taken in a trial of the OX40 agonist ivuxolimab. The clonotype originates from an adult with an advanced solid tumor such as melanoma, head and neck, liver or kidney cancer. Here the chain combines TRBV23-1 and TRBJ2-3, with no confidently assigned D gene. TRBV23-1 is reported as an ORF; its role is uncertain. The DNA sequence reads TGCGCCAGCAGTCAATCGGCTTATTTT. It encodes CASSQSAYF.